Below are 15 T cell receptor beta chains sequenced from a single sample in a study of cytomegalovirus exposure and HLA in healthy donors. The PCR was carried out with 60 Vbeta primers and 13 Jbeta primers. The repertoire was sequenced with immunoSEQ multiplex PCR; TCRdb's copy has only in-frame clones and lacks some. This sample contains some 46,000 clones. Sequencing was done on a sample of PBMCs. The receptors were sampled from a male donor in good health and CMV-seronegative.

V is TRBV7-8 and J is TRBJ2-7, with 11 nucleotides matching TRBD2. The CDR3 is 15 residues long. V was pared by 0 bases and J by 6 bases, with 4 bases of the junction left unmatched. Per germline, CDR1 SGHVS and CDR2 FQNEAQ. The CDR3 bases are TGTGCCAGCAGCTTAGCGCGTCTAGCGGGAGGCGAGCAGTACTTC. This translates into CASSLARLAGGEQYF.

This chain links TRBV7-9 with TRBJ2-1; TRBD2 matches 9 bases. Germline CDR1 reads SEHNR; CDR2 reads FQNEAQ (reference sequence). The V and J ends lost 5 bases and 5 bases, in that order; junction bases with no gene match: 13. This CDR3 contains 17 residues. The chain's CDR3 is CASSPPPRLAVDNEQFF. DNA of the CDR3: TGTGCCAGCAGCCCGCCCCCTCGACTAGCGGTGGACAATGAGCAGTTCTTC. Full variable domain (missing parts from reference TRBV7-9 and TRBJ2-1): DTGVSQNPRHKITKRGQNVTFRCDPISEHNRLYWYRQTLGQGPEFLTYFQNEAQLEKSRLLSDRFSAERPKGSFSTLEIQRTEQGDSAMYLCASSPPPRLAVDNEQFFGPGTRLTVL.

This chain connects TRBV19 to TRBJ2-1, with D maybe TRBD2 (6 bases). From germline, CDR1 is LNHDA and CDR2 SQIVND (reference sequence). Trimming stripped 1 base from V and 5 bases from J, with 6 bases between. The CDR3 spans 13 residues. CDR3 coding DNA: TGTGCCAGTAGTATAGGACTAGACAATGAGCAGTTCTTC. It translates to CASSIGLDNEQFF.

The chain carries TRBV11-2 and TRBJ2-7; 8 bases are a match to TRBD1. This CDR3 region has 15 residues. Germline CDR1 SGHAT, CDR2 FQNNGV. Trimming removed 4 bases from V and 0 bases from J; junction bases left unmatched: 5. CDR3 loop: CASSSITGGSYEQYF. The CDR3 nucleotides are TGTGCCAGCAGCTCGATAACAGGGGGCTCCTACGAGCAGTACTTC.

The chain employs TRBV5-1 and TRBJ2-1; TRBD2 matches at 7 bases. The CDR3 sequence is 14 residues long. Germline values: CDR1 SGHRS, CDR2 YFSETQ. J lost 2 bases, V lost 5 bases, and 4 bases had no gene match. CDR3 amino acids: CASRPGLTYNEQFF. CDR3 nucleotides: TGCGCCAGCAGACCGGGACTAACCTACAATGAGCAGTTCTTC.

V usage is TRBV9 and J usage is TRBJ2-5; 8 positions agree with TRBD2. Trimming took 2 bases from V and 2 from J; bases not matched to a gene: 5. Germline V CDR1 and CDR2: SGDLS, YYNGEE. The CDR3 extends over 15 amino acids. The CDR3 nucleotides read TGTGCCAGCAGCGTTTTAGCGGGACGTCAAGAGACCCAGTACTTC. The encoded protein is CASSVLAGRQETQYF.

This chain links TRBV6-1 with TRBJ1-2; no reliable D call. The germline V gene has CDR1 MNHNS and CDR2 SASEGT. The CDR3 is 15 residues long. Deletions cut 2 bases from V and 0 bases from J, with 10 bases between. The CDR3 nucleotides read TGTGCCAGCAGTGAATGGGCAGGCTCTAACTATGGCTACACCTTC. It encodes CASSEWAGSNYGYTF.

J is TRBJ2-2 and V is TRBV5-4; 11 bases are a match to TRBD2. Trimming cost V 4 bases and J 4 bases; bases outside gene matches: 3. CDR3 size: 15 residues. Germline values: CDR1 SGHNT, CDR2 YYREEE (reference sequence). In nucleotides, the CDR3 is TGTGCCAGCAGCCCGACTAGCGGGACCACCGGGGAGCTGTTTTTT. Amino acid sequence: CASSPTSGTTGELFF. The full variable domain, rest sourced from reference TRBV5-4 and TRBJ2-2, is ETGVTQSPTHLIKTRGQQVTLRCSSQSGHNTVSWYQQALGQGPQFIFQYYREEENGRGNFPPRFSGLQFPNYSSELNVNALELDDSALYLCASSPTSGTTGELFFGEGSRLTVL.

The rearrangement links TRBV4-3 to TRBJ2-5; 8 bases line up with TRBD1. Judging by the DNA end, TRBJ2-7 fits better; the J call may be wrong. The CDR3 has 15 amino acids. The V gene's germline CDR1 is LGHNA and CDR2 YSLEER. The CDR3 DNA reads TGCGCCAGCAGCCAGGGGACAGGAGACTCCTACGAGCAGTACTTC. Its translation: CASSQGTGDSYEQYF.

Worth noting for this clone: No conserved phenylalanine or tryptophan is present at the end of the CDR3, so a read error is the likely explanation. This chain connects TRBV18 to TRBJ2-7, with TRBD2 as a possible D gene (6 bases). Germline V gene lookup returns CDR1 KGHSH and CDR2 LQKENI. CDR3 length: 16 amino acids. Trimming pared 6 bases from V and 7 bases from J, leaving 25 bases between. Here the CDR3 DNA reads TGTGCCAGCTCCCCGAAGGAGAGACTAGGGGCGTGGGAGCAGTACCTC. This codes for CASSPKERLGAWEQYL.

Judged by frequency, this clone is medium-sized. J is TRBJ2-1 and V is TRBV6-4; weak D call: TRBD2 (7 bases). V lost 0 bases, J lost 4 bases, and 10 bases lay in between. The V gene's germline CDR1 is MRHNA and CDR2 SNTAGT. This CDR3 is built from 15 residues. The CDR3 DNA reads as TGTGCCAGCAGTGACTCCGGGGGGCCTTACAATGAGCAGTTCTTC. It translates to CASSDSGGPYNEQFF.

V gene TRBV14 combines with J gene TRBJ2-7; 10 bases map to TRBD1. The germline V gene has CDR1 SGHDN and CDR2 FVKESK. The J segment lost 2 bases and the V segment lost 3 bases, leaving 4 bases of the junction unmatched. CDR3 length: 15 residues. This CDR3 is CASSHLGTGAYEQYF. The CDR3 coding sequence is TGTGCCAGCAGCCACCTCGGGACAGGGGCCTACGAGCAGTACTTC.

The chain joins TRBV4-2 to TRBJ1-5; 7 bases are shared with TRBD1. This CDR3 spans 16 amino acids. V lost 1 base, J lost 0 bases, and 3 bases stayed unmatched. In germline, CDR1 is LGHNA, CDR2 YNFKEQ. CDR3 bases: TGTGCCAGCAGCCAAGGACAGGGCCATAGCAATCAGCCCCAGCATTTT. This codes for CASSQGQGHSNQPQHF.

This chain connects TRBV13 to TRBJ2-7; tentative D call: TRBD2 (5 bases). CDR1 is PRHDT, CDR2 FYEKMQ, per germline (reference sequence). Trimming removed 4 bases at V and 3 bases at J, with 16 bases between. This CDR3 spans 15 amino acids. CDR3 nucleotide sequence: TGTGCCAGCAGCTCCAACTCCCTTGGGAGCTACGAGCAGTACTTC. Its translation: CASSSNSLGSYEQYF. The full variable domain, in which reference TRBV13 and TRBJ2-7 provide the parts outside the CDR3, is AAGVIQSPRHLIKEKRETATLKCYPIPRHDTVYWYQQGPGQDPQFLISFYEKMQSDKGSIPDRFSAQQFSDYHSELNMSSLELGDSALYFCASSSNSLGSYEQYFGPGTRLTVT.

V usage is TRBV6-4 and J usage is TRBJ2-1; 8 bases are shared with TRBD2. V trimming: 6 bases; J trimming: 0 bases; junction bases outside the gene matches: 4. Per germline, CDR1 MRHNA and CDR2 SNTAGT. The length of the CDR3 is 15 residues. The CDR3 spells CASSVSGSSYNEQFF. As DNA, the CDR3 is TGTGCCAGCAGCGTAAGCGGGAGCTCCTACAATGAGCAGTTCTTC.